This record concerns one TCR beta chain sequence. No antigen is known for it. The source of the sample is a study of a mutant IDH1 vaccine in newly diagnosed glioma. Study-wide context: A roughly 60% male, 37.5% female split and a mean age of about 40 years characterized treated patients. The study, taken as a whole, reports: Apparently, pseudoprogression bore no relation to changes among the top peripheral T cell clonotypes.

Time point defined: baseline, week 1 (first vaccination visit). The sample's treatment: pre-vaccination baseline after standard-of-care therapy. The astrocytomas were IDH1-mutant, ATRX-negative, and WHO grade 3 or 4. Produced via immunoSEQ multiplex PCR; TCRdb's table is partial and in-frame only. Here the sample spans tens of thousands of clones, approximately 92% being singletons. Germline CDR1 and CDR2: ENHRY and SYGVKD. The CDR3 sequence is 15 residues long. V gave up 5 bases and J gave up 2 bases; unmatched junction bases: 8. The chain recombines TRBV10-3 with TRBJ2-7; TRBD1 agrees at 8 bases. Source: PBMCs, taken from a glioma patient treated with radiotherapy, temozolomide or both. The origin of this receptor is a man aged 45-65 years with glioma. This CDR3 reads CAISPGQGGTYEQYF. The CDR3, as DNA: TGTGCCATCAGTCCAGGACAGGGAGGAACCTACGAGCAGTACTTC.